This TCR beta chain was captured in a study of regulatory and conventional T cells in RAG deficiency. The germline CDR1 and CDR2 sequences are LNHDA and SQIVND (reference sequence). The length of the CDR3 is 17 residues. The V and J ends lost 6 bases and 0 bases, in that order; junction bases with no gene match: 12. The sorted conventional CD4+ T cells were CD25-low and CD127-high, with genomic DNA sequenced. Overall study findings and caveats: Patient subsets had shorter CDR3s; Omenn Treg-Tconv overlap exceeded 80%. Shannon entropy was markedly lower and Simpson indices higher in RAG-deficient patients than control T-cell subsets. Omenn syndrome and CID/AS patients had roughly 100-fold fewer unique Treg TCR beta sequences, versus 9.5 to 10-fold elsewhere.

Concerning this clone: The antigen is not known.

Using immunoSEQ multiplex PCR, the repertoire was profiled, and TCRdb retains in-frame clones only, with some absent. The sample gives roughly 29,000 clones, about 95% of which show up once; under 0.2% is in the top ten. In addition, the sample was reused for a study of regulatory T cells. In that study: Primers: 52 TRBV forward and 13 TRBJ reverse.

V gene TRBV19 combines with J gene TRBJ1-1, with 8 bases fitting TRBD1. The sequenced material came from CD25- CD4+ T cells sorted from blood. This clonotype originated in a human donor in good health. For the CDR3, the DNA is TGTGCCAGTAGCAGGGCGCGACAGGGGAATATGAACACTGAAGCTTTCTTT. This gives the protein CASSRARQGNMNTEAFF.